The sequence of this T cell receptor (beta chain) was determined in a study of T cell changes during pregnancy in multiple sclerosis. CDR3 length: 10 amino acids. Per germline, CDR1 DFQATT and CDR2 SNEGSKA (reference sequence). V was shortened by 3 bases and J by 12 bases, with 9 bases between the two germline ends. Using immunoSEQ multiplex PCR, the repertoire was profiled, and TCRdb retains in-frame clones only, with some absent. Of around 51,000 clones in the sample, 93% were seen once. The material sequenced was peripheral blood, taken in the second trimester of pregnancy. The chain uses TRBV20-1 and TRBJ1-5; D is uncertain. This clonotype originated in a female donor with multiple sclerosis, enrolled in a pregnancy study. The CDR3 region is CSASEAYQHF. DNA of the CDR3: TGCAGTGCTAGTGAGGCGTACCAGCATTTT.